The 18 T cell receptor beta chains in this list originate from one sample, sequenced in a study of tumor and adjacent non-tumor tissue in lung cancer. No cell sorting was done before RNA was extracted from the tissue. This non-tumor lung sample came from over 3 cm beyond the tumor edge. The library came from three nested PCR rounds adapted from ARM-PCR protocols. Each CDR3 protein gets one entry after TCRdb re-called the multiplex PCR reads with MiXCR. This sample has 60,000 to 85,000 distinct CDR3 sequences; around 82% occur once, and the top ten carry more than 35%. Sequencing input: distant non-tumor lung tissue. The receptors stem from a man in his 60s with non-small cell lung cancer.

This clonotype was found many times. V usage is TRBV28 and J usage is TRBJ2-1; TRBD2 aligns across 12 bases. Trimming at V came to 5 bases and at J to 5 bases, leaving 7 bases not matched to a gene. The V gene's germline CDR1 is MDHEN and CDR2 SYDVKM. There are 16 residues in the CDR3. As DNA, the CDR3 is TGTGCCAGCAGTATCTTGACTAGCGGGAGTAACAATGAGCAGTTCTTC. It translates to CASSILTSGSNNEQFF.

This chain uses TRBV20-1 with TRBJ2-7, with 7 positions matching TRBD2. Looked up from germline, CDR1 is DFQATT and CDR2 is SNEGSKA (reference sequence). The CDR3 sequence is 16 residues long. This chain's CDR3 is CRATSLAQRDLYEQYF. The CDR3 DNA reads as TGCAGAGCCACATCTTTGGCTCAGCGGGACCTCTACGAGCAGTACTTC.

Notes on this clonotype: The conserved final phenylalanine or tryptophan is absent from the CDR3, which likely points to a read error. In DNA form, the CDR3 reads TGTGCCAGCAGTTACTCCCCGACTAGCCGGCTATACAATGAGCAGTTCCTC. Translating gives CASSYSPTSRLYNEQFL. V is TRBV6-2 or TRBV6-3 and J is TRBJ2-1; 7 bases are a match to TRBD2. The V segment lost 0 bases and the J segment 4 bases; nucleotides outside the gene matches: 9. This CDR3 spans 17 amino acids. Looked up from germline, CDR1 is MNHEY and CDR2 is SVGEGT.

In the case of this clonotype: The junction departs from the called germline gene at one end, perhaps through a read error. The CDR3 region is CTARLRGPLQETQYF. The CDR3 coding sequence is TGCACTGCTAGGTTGAGGGGGCCACTCCAAGAGACCCAGTACTTC. The chain employs TRBV20-1 and TRBJ2-5; 7 nucleotides align to TRBD1. CDR1 DFQATT and CDR2 SNEGSKA come from the germline V gene (reference sequence). CDR3 length: 15 amino acids.

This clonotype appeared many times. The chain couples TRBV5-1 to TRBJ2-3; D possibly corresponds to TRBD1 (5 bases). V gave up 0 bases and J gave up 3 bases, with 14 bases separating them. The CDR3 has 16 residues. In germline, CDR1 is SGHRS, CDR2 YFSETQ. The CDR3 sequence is CASSLASGFRTDTQYF. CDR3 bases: TGCGCCAGCAGCTTGGCCTCAGGGTTTCGGACAGATACGCAGTATTTT.

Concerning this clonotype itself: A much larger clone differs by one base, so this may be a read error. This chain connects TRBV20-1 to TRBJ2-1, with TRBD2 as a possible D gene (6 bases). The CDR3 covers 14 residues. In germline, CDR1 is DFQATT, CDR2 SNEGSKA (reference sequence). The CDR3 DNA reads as TGCAGCGCTAGAGATCAACGGACTAACTATGTGCAGTTCTTC. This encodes CSARDQRTNYVQFF.

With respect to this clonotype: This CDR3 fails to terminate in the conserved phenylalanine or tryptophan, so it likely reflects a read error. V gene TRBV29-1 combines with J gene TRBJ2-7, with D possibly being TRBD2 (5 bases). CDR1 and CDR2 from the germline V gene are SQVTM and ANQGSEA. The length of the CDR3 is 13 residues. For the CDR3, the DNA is TGCAGCGCTGGGAGAGGGTCCCGTTACGATCAGTACTTG. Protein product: CSAGRGSRYDQYL.

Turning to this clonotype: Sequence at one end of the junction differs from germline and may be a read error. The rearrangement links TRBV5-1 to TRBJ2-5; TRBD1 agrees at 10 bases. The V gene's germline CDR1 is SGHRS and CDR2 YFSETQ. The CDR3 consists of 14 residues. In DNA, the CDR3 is TGCGCCAGGAGCCCACGGACAGGGGGAGAGGCCCAGTACTTC. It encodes CARSPRTGGEAQYF.

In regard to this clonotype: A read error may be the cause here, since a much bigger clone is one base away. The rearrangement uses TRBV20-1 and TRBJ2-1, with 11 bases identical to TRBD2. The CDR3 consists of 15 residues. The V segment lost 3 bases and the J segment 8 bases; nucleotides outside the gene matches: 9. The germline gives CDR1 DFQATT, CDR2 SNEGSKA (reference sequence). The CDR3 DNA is TGCAGTGCTAGTACTTGGCTAGCGGGAGGTTATGAGCAGTTCTTC. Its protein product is CSASTWLAGGYEQFF.

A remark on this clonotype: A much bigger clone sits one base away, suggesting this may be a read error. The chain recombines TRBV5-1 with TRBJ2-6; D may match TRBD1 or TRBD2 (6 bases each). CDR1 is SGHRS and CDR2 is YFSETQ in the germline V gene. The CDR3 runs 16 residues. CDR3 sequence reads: CVSSQGSVGGANVPTF. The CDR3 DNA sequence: TGCGTCAGCAGCCAGGGGAGTGTTGGCGGGGCCAACGTCCCGACTTTC.

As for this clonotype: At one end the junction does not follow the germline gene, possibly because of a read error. The CDR3: CASNRGDGAFYGYSF. The CDR3 coding sequence is TGTGCCAGCAACAGAGGGGACGGAGCTTTCTATGGTTACAGTTTC. The chain has TRBV6-1 and TRBJ1-2, with D maybe TRBD1 (5 bases). Germline V lookup: CDR1 MNHNS, CDR2 SASEGT. The CDR3 extends over 15 amino acids.

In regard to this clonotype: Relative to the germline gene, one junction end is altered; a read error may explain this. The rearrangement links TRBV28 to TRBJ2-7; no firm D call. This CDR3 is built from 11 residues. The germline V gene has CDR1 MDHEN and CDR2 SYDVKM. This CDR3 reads CASSFLYEQYF. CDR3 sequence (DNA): TGTGCCAGTAGTTTCTTGTACGAGCAGTACTTC.

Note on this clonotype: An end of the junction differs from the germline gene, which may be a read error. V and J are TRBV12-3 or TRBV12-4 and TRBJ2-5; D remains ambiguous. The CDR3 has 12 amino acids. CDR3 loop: CVSSLTPETQYF. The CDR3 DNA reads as TGTGTCAGCAGTTTAACTCCGGAGACCCAGTACTTC.

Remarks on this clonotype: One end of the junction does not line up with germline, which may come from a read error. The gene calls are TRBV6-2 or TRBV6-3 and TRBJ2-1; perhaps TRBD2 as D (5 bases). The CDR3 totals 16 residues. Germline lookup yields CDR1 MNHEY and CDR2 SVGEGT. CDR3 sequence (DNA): TGTGCCAGTAGTTTGTCCCCTGGCGGGTCCTACTATGAGCAGTTCTTC. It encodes CASSLSPGGSYYEQFF.

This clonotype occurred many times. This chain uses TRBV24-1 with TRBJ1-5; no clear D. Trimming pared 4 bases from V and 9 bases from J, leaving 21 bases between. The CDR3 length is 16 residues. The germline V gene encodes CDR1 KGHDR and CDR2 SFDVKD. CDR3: CATSEDRPPIIRPQHF. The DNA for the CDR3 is TGTGCCACCAGTGAGGACCGGCCTCCCATCATCAGGCCCCAGCATTTT.

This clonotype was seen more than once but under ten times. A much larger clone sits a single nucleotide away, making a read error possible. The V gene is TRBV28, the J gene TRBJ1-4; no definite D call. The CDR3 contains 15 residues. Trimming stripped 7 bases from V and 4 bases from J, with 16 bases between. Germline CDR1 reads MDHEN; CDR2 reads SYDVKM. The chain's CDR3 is CASTGWVRHNEKLFF. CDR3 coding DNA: TGTGCCAGCACCGGCTGGGTCAGACATAATGAAAAACTGTTTTTT. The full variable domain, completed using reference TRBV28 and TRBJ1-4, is DVKVTQSSRYLVKRTGEKVFLECVQDMDHENMFWYRQDPGLGLRLIYFSYDVKMKEKGDIPEGYSVSREKKERFSLILESASTNQTSMYLCASTGWVRHNEKLFFGSGTQLSVL.

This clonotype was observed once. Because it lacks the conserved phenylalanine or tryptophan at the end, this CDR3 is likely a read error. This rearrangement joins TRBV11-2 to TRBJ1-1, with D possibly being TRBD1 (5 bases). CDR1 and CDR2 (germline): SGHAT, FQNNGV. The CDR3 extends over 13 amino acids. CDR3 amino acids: CDSSFSEDIEAFI. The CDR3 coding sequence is TGTGACAGCAGCTTTAGCGAGGACATTGAAGCTTTCATT.

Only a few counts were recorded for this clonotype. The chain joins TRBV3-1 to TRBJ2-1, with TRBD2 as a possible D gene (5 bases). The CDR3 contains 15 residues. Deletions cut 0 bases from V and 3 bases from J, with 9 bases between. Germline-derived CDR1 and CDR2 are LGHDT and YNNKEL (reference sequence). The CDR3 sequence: CASSQDLRDYNEQFF. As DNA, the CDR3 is TGTGCCAGCAGCCAAGATCTCCGGGACTACAATGAGCAGTTCTTC.